This T cell receptor (beta chain) was sequenced during a study of blood T cell repertoires in COVID-19. The table came from immunoSEQ multiplex PCR; TCRdb's copy has only in-frame clones and leaves some out. The table includes more than 85,000 clones, about 87% detected once. The clonotype originates from a human donor in a cohort sampled during active COVID-19. Sequences were obtained from peripheral blood.

The CDR3 DNA reads as TGTGCCAGCAGCTTAGCGGCAGGGTACTATGGCTACACCTTC. This gives the protein CASSLAAGYYGYTF. The V and J genes are TRBV7-9 and TRBJ1-2; perhaps TRBD1 as D (5 bases). V shed 0 bases and J shed 3 bases, with 8 bases lying between them. Germline V CDR1 and CDR2: SEHNR, FQNEAQ (reference sequence). The CDR3 extends over 14 amino acids.